This T cell receptor (beta chain) was found in a study of T cell changes during pregnancy in multiple sclerosis. This CDR3 is 11 amino acids long. V was trimmed by 3 bases and J by 4 bases, leaving 4 bases between them. Looked up from germline, CDR1 is DFQATT and CDR2 is SNEGSKA (reference sequence). Assay: immunoSEQ multiplex PCR; the TCRdb copy retains only in-frame clones and omits some. The sample lists 65,000 to 95,000 clones, 93% occurring once. Sequencing used peripheral blood, obtained after pregnancy. The chain carries TRBV20-1 and TRBJ2-1; no firm D call. The sequence was obtained from a female donor in good health, enrolled as a control in a pregnancy study. The CDR3 reads CSARSYNEQFF. The CDR3 DNA reads as TGCAGTGCTAGGTCTTACAATGAGCAGTTCTTC.